The 12 T cell receptor beta chains in this list originate from one sample, sequenced in a study of cytomegalovirus exposure and HLA in healthy donors. 13 Jbeta primers and 60 Vbeta primers were used for the PCR. Sequencing was performed with immunoSEQ multiplex PCR; in TCRdb, only in-frame clones are kept and a portion is missing. Of 72,000 or so clones listed, 75% to 80% are singletons. Sequenced: PBMCs. The source is a man between 18 and 29 years old in good health and CMV-seropositive.

The chain links TRBV29-1 to TRBJ2-7; 10 positions match TRBD1. Losses at the gene ends were 6 bases for V and 7 bases for J; bases not matched to a gene: 6. The V gene's germline CDR1 is SQVTM and CDR2 ANQGSEA. This CDR3 spans 12 amino acids. In nucleotides, the CDR3 is TGCAGCGTGGGGACAGGGGTGGGGGAGCAGTACTTC. It codes for CSVGTGVGEQYF.

V gene TRBV7-2 combines with J gene TRBJ1-2, with a weak D call TRBD1 (6 bases). Germline CDR1 SGHTA, CDR2 FQGNSA. V dropped 1 base and J dropped 8 bases, with 17 bases sitting between them. The CDR3 covers 15 residues. CDR3 DNA sequence: TGTGCCAGCAGCTTAGACGGGGGGGGCGCGGGAGGCTACACCTTC. Its protein is CASSLDGGGAGGYTF.

The V gene is TRBV6-5, the J gene TRBJ1-2; a weak D match, TRBD1 (5 bases). The CDR3 contains 14 residues. In germline, CDR1 is MNHEY, CDR2 SVGAGI. Trimming pared 0 bases from V and 10 bases from J, leaving 15 bases between. The chain's CDR3 is CASSYSKLGGLYTF. The DNA of the CDR3 is TGTGCCAGCAGTTACTCGAAGTTGGGGGGTCTCTACACCTTC.

V usage is TRBV5-1 and J usage is TRBJ2-2; 8 bases align to TRBD2. The V segment lost 4 bases and the J segment 0 bases; nucleotides outside the gene matches: 5. Germline V CDR1 and CDR2: SGHRS, YFSETQ. The CDR3 covers 16 residues. The CDR3 sequence: CASSPEAGANTGELFF. CDR3 DNA sequence: TGCGCCAGCAGCCCGGAAGCGGGAGCGAACACCGGGGAGCTGTTTTTT.

In nucleotides, the CDR3 is TGTGCCATCAGCGAACAGGGCTCCTATAATTCACCCCTCCACTTT. Its protein is CAISEQGSYNSPLHF. The V and J genes are TRBV10-3 and TRBJ1-6; perhaps TRBD1 as D (6 bases). Germline V gives CDR1 ENHRY, CDR2 SYGVKD. Trimming removed 6 bases from V and 0 bases from J, with 9 bases in between. The CDR3 extends over 15 amino acids.

V is TRBV6-1 and J is TRBJ2-7; 9 nucleotides line up with TRBD2. CDR3 length: 14 residues. The germline V gene has CDR1 MNHNS and CDR2 SASEGT. J gave up 4 bases and V 2 bases, and 3 bases lay outside the gene matches. CDR3 residues: CASSETLAGYEQYF. The CDR3, as DNA: TGTGCCAGCAGTGAAACCCTAGCGGGGTACGAGCAGTACTTC.

The rearrangement links TRBV6-9 to TRBJ1-3, with a possible D match to TRBD1 (5 bases). The germline V and J ends were trimmed by 2 bases and 4 bases, with 9 bases remaining between them. Germline loops: CDR1 MNHGY, CDR2 SVAAGI. The CDR3 contains 14 residues. The CDR3 spells CASSYIGEGNTIYF. Here the CDR3 DNA reads TGTGCCAGCAGTTATATAGGGGAAGGAAACACCATATATTTT.

The J gene is TRBJ1-2, the V gene TRBV28; possibly TRBD1 for D (5 bases). V was clipped by 6 bases and J by 0 bases, with 11 bases between them. In germline, CDR1 is MDHEN, CDR2 SYDVKM. The CDR3 is 14 amino acids. The DNA of the CDR3 is TGTGCCAGCAGGATGGGGGGGGCTAACTATGGCTACACCTTC. Its translation: CASRMGGANYGYTF.

The V call is TRBV13, the J call TRBJ2-2; the D gene is possibly TRBD2 (6 bases). Trimming shortened V by 0 bases and J by 2 bases, and 13 bases separated the two germline ends. In germline, CDR1 is PRHDT, CDR2 FYEKMQ (reference sequence). The length of the CDR3 is 17 residues. The CDR3 protein is CASSLGAGIPNTGELFF. CDR3 coding DNA: TGTGCCAGCAGCTTAGGGGCGGGAATCCCCAACACCGGGGAGCTGTTTTTT.

The chain is built from TRBV29-1 and TRBJ1-3; D is unresolved. Germline CDR1 SQVTM, CDR2 ANQGSEA. V was shortened by 2 bases and J by 4 bases, with 9 bases between the two germline ends. The CDR3 sequence is 13 residues long. The CDR3 DNA sequence: TGCAGCGTTGAAACGGTAAACGGAAACACCATATATTTT. This gives the protein CSVETVNGNTIYF.

A word on this clone: Other DNA sequences from this sample encode an identical CDR3 as well. This sequence joins TRBV7-9 and TRBJ2-7; maybe TRBD1 (5 bases). CDR1 is SEHNR and CDR2 is FQNEAQ in the germline V gene (reference sequence). There are 12 residues in the CDR3. Trimming cost V 2 bases and J 3 bases, with 5 bases left between them. CDR3 residues: CASSLQGYEQYF. The CDR3 nucleotides read TGTGCCAGCAGCTTACAGGGCTACGAGCAGTACTTC.

In this sample, this clone turned up many times. V is TRBV30 and J is TRBJ1-5; TRBD1 is a possible D gene (5 bases). V lost 2 bases and J 5 bases, leaving 10 bases between the germline ends. The CDR3 spans 13 residues. Germline assignment: CDR1 GTSNPN and CDR2 SVGIG (reference sequence). The CDR3 here is CAWSLGVDQPQHF. CDR3 nucleotides: TGTGCCTGGAGTTTAGGGGTTGATCAGCCCCAGCATTTT.